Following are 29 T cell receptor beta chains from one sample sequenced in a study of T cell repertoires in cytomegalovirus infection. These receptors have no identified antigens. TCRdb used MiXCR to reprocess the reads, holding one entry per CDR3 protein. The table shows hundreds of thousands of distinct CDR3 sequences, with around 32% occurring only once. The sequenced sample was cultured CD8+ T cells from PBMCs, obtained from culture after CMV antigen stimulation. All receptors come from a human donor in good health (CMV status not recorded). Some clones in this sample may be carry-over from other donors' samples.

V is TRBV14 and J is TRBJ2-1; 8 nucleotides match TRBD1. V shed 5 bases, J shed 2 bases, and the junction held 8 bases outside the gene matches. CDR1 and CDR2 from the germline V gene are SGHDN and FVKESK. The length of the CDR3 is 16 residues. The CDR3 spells CASSVRTGLPYNEQFF. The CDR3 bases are TGTGCCAGCAGCGTTCGGACAGGGTTACCCTACAATGAGCAGTTCTTC.

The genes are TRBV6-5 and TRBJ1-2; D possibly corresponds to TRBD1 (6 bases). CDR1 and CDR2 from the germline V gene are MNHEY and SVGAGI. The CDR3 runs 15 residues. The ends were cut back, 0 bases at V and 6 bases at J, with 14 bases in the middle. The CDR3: CASSYSRGAYDGYTF. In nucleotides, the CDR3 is TGTGCCAGCAGTTACTCACGGGGGGCCTATGATGGCTACACCTTC.

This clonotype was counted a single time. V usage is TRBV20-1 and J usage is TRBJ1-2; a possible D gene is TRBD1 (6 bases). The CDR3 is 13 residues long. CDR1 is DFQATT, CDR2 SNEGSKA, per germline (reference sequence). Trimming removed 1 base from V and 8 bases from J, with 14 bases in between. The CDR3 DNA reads TGCAGTGCTAGAGTTGGGGGGGCTCAAGGCTACACCTTC. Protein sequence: CSARVGGAQGYTF.

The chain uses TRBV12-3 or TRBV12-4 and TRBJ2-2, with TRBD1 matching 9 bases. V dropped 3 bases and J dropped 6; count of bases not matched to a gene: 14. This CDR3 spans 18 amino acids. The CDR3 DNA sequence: TGTGCCAGCAGTTTGGGGGGACAGGGATTCCGCTACGCCGGGGAGCTGTTTTTT. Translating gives CASSLGGQGFRYAGELFF.

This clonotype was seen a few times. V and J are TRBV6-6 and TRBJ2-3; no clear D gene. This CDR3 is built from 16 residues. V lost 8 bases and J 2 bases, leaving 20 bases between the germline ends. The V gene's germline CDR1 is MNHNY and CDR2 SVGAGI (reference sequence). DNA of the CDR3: TGTGCCAGCTTCTTTAAGGCAGCGAAATTCACAGATACGCAGTATTTT. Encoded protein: CASFFKAAKFTDTQYF.

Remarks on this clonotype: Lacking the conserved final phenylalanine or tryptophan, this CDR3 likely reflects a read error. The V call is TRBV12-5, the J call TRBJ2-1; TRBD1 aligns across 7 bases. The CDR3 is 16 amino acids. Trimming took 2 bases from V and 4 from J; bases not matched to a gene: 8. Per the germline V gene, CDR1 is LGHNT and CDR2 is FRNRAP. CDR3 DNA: TGTGCTAGTGGTTTGTTGACAGGGACACTTTACAATGAGCAGTTCATC. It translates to CASGLLTGTLYNEQFI.

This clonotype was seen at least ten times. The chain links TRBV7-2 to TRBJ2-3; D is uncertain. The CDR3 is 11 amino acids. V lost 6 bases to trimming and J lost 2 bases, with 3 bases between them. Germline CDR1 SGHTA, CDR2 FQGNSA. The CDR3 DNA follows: TGTGCCAGCAGAACCACAGATACGCAGTATTTT. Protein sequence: CASRTTDTQYF.

DNA of the CDR3: TGCGCCAGCAGCTTGAGGGTAGGGTCCTACAATGAGCAGTTCTTC. This codes for CASSLRVGSYNEQFF. The chain is built from TRBV5-1 and TRBJ2-1; the D is unclear. Between the trimmed V and J ends, which lost 1 base and 1 base, there was a span of 9 bases. Looked up from germline, CDR1 is SGHRS and CDR2 is YFSETQ. The CDR3 is 15 residues long.

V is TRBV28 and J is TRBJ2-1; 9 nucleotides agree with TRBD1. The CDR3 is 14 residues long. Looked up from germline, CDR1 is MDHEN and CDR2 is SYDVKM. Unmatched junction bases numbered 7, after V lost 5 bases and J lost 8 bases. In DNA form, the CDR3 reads TGTGCCAGCAGTCCGGGGACAGGGTGGGATGAGCAGTTCTTC. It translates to CASSPGTGWDEQFF.

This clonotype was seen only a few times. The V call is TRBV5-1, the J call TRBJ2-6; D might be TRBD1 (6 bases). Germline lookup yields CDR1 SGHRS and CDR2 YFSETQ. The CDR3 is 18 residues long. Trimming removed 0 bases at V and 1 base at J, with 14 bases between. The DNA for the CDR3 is TGCGCCAGCAGCTTGGAAGGGACACCCCAGTCTGGGGCCAACGTCCTGACTTTC. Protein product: CASSLEGTPQSGANVLTF.

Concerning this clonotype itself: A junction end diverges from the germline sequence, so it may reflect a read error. The CDR3 DNA reads TGTGCCAACAGCTTGGCTAGCGGGGGGTACCATGAGCAGTTCTTC. Translated, it gives CANSLASGGYHEQFF. The gene calls are TRBV7-8 and TRBJ2-1, with 11 bases aligning to TRBD2. In germline, CDR1 is SGHVS, CDR2 FQNEAQ. The CDR3 has 15 amino acids.

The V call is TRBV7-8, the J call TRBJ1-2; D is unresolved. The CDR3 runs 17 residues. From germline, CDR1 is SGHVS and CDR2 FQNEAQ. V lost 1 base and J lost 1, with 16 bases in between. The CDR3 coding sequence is TGTGCCAGCAGCTTAGAGACGGTGTTTCAGCTTAACTATGGCTACACCTTC. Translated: CASSLETVFQLNYGYTF.

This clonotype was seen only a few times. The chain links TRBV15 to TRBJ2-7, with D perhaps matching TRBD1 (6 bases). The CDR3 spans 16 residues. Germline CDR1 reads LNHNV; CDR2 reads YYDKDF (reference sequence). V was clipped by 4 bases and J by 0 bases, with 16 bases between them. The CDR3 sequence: CATSNSRTASSYEQYV. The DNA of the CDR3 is TGTGCCACCAGCAATTCTAGGACAGCTAGCTCCTACGAGCAGTACGTC.

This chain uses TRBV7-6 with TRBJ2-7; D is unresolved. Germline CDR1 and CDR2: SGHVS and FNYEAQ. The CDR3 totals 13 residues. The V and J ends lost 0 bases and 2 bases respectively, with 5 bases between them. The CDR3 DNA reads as TGTGCCAGCAGCTTAGCCGCGCCCTACGAGCAGTACGTC. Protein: CASSLAAPYEQYV.

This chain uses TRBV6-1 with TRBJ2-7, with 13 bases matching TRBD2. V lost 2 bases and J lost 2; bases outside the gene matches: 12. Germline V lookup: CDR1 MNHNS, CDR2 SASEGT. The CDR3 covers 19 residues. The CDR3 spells CASSEPPETSGGFTYEQYF. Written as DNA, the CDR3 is TGTGCCAGCAGTGAACCCCCGGAGACTAGCGGGGGGTTCACCTACGAGCAGTACTTC.

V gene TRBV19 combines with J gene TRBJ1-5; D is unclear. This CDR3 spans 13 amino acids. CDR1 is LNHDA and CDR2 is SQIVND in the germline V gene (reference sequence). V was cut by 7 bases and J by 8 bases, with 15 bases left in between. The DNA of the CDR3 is TGTGCCAGTACCGGCAGCTCCTGGGAGCCCCAGCATTTT. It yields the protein CASTGSSWEPQHF.

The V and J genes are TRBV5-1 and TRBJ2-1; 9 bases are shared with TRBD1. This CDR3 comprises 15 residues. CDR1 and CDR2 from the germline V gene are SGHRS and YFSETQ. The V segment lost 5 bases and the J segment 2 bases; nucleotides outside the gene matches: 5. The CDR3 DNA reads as TGCGCCAGCAGTCTCCGGACAGGGGCCTACAATGAGCAGTTCTTC. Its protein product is CASSLRTGAYNEQFF.

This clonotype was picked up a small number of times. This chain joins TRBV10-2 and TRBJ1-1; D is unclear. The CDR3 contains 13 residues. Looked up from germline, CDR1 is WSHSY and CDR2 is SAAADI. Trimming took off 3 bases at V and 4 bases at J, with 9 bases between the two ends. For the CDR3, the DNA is TGCGCCAGCAGTGATAAAGGGCTCACTGAAGCTTTCTTT. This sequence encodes CASSDKGLTEAFF.

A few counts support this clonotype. The CDR3 region is CSVGPGEGSYTF. The CDR3 DNA reads as TGCAGCGTTGGCCCTGGGGAAGGCAGCTACACCTTC. This chain connects TRBV29-1 to TRBJ1-2; no clear D. This CDR3 spans 12 amino acids. Germline CDR1 SQVTM, CDR2 ANQGSEA. V was pared by 4 bases and J by 9 bases, with 15 bases between.

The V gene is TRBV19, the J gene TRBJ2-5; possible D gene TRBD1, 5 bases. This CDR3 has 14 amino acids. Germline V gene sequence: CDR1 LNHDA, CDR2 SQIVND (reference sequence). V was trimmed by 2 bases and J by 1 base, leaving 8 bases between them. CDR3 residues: CASSIRQGQETQYF. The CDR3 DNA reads TGTGCCAGTAGTATAAGGCAGGGCCAAGAGACCCAGTACTTC. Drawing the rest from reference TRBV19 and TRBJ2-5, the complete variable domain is DGGITQSPKYLFRKEGQNVTLSCEQNLNHDAMYWYRQDPGQGLRLIYYSQIVNDFQKGDIAEGYSVSREKKESFPLTVTSAQKNPTAFYLCASSIRQGQETQYFGPGTRLLVL.

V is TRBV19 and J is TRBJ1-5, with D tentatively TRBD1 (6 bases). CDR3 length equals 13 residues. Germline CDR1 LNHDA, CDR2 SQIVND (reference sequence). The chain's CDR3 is CGTGFHSNQPQHF. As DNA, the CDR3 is TGTGGCACAGGGTTCCATAGCAATCAGCCCCAGCATTTT.

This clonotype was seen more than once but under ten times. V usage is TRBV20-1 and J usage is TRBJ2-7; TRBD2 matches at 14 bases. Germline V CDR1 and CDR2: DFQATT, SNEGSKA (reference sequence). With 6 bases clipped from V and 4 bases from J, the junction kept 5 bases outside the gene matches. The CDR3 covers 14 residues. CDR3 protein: CSAGTSGGKYEQYF. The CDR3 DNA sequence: TGCAGTGCCGGGACTAGCGGGGGCAAATACGAGCAGTACTTC.

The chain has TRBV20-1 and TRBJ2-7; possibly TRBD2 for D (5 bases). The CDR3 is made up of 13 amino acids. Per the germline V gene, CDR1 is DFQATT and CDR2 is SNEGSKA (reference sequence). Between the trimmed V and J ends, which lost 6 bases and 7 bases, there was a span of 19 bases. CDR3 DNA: TGCAGTGCCCCCCCCAAGGGTGCGGGTGAGCAGTACTTC. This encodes CSAPPKGAGEQYF.

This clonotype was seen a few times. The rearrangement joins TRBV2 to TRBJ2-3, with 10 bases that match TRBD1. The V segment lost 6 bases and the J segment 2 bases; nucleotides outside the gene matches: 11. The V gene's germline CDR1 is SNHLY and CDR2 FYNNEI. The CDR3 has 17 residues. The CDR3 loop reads CASRAGTGAIHTDTQYF. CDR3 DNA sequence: TGTGCCAGCAGGGCCGGGACAGGGGCGATACACACAGATACGCAGTATTTT.

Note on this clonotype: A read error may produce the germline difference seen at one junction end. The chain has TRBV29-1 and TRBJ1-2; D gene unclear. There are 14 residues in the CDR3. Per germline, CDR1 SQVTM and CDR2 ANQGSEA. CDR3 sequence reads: CSVETAEINYGHTF. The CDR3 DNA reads TGCAGCGTTGAAACAGCCGAAATTAACTATGGCCACACCTTC.

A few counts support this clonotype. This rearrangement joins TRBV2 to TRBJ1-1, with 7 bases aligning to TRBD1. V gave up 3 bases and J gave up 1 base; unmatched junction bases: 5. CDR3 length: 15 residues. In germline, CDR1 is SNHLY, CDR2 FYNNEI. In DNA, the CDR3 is TGTGCCAGCAGTGACTTCGGACAGGCGAACACTGAAGCTTTCTTT. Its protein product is CASSDFGQANTEAFF.

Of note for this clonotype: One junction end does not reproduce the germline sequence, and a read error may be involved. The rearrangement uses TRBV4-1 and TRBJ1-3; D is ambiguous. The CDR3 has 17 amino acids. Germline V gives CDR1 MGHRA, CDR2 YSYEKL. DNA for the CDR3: TGTGCCAGCAGCCAAGATAGGAGTCGGTCGAGGGGAAACACCATATATTTT. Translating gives CASSQDRSRSRGNTIYF.

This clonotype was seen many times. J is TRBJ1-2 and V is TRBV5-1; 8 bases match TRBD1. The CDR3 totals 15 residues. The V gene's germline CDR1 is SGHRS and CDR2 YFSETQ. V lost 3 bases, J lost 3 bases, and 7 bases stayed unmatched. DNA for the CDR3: TGCGCCAGCAGCTGGTGGACAGGGCTCGACTATGGCTACACCTTC. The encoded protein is CASSWWTGLDYGYTF.

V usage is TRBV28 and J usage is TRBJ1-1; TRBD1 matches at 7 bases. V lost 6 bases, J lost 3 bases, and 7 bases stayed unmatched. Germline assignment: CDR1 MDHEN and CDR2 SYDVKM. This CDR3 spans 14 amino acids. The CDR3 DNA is TGTGCCAGCAGAGACAGGGACGAGGACACTGAAGCTTTCTTT. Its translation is CASRDRDEDTEAFF.